These 5 T cell receptor beta chains originate from one sample sequenced in a study of a mutant IDH1 vaccine in newly diagnosed glioma listed by TCRdb under 2021. The method behind the library was the immunoSEQ multiplex PCR assay. The clones in this table, taken by TCRdb from immuneACCESS, are in-frame only. Not every clone is retained; where verified, under half of the shortfall comes from an unresolved V gene, and the cause of the rest is unknown. The sample data list tens of thousands of clones, and around four fifths of these were observed just once. The ten largest clones represent around 4.1% of the sample. For these receptors, no antigen is known. This sample's time point label indicates: week 47, end of study. A 20-mer mutant IDH1 peptide at 300 micrograms in Montanide made up each vaccine dose, which was injected subcutaneously together with topical imiquimod. The material was PBMCs, obtained from a glioma patient whose treatment included an IDH1 peptide vaccine. The receptors originated from a man aged 30 to 39 with glioma.

The table lists this clone with a count of one. This rearrangement joins TRBV30 to TRBJ1-3; 8 positions agree with TRBD1. Germline CDR1 is GTSNPN and CDR2 is SVGIG (reference sequence). J was trimmed by 4 bases and V by 0 bases; bases with no gene match: 17. The CDR3 runs to 19 residues. CDR3 amino acids: CAWSVRLGQGRTSGNTIYF. The CDR3 DNA reads TGTGCCTGGAGTGTACGACTCGGACAGGGAAGGACGTCCGGAAACACCATATATTTT.

V is TRBV5-1 and J is TRBJ1-2; maybe TRBD1 (5 bases). The germline V gene encodes CDR1 SGHRS and CDR2 YFSETQ. This CDR3 spans 14 amino acids. Trimming left V 4 bases short and J 6 bases short, with 16 bases between. DNA for the CDR3: TGCGCCAGCAGCGGATGGGGGTGGAGGGATGGCTACACCTTC. It specifies CASSGWGWRDGYTF.

V usage is TRBV6-4 and J usage is TRBJ2-2; D ambiguous. The length of the CDR3 is 13 residues. Germline values: CDR1 MRHNA, CDR2 SNTAGT. Deletions cut 5 bases from V and 0 bases from J, with 4 bases between. CDR3 bases: TGTGCCAGCAGTTTTGCGAACACCGGGGAGCTGTTTTTT. This codes for CASSFANTGELFF.

V gene TRBV10-1 combines with J gene TRBJ1-1; TRBD1 matches 7 bases. The junction had 2 bases not matched to a gene; V was cut back by 0 bases and J by 1 base. The CDR3 is 15 residues long. Germline values: CDR1 WNHNN, CDR2 SYGVQD (reference sequence). The CDR3 DNA reads as TGCGCCAGCAGTGAGTCGACAGGGACGAACACTGAAGCTTTCTTT. Its protein product is CASSESTGTNTEAFF.

This chain links TRBV13 with TRBJ1-1; D is uncertain. Trimming shortened V by 5 bases and J by 0 bases, and 16 bases separated the two germline ends. This CDR3 comprises 16 residues. From germline, CDR1 is PRHDT and CDR2 FYEKMQ (reference sequence). For the CDR3, the DNA is TGTGCCAGCAGCCTCCATTCGGACGGAATGAACACTGAAGCTTTCTTT. This sequence encodes CASSLHSDGMNTEAFF. Complete variable domain (other parts from reference TRBV13 and TRBJ1-1): AAGVIQSPRHLIKEKRETATLKCYPIPRHDTVYWYQQGPGQDPQFLISFYEKMQSDKGSIPDRFSAQQFSDYHSELNMSSLELGDSALYFCASSLHSDGMNTEAFFGQGTRLTVV.